One and the same sample provided the 30 T cell receptor beta chains below, sequenced in a study of T cell responses to AZD1222 COVID-19 vaccine. The method was immunoSEQ multiplex PCR; TCRdb's version includes in-frame clones alone and lacks a portion of them. The profile shows around 99,000 clones, 88% of them singletons. Sequenced material: peripheral blood, taken on day 0 of MenACWY control vaccination. Source of these receptors: an adult in good health.

About this clone itself: At the DNA level, this CDR3 is encoded by other sequences in the same sample as well. The chain combines TRBV5-4 with TRBJ2-3, with unresolved D. The CDR3 is made up of 13 amino acids. Trimming removed 0 bases from V and 6 bases from J, with 8 bases in between. Per germline, CDR1 SGHNT and CDR2 YYREEE (reference sequence). The chain's CDR3 is CASSLVPRDTQYF. The CDR3 coding sequence is TGTGCCAGCAGCTTGGTCCCCAGGGATACGCAGTATTTT.

The chain combines TRBV28 with TRBJ1-3; the D is unclear. V gave up 6 bases and J gave up 4 bases, with 16 bases separating them. This CDR3 is built from 15 residues. Germline V gene data show CDR1 as MDHEN and CDR2 as SYDVKM. The CDR3 protein is CASSPRPVPGNTIYF. The CDR3 DNA reads TGTGCCAGCAGCCCCCGGCCCGTCCCGGGAAACACCATATATTTT. The full variable domain, its missing parts supplied by reference TRBV28 and TRBJ1-3, is DVKVTQSSRYLVKRTGEKVFLECVQDMDHENMFWYRQDPGLGLRLIYFSYDVKMKEKGDIPEGYSVSREKKERFSLILESASTNQTSMYLCASSPRPVPGNTIYFGEGSWLTVV.

The chain links TRBV7-2 to TRBJ1-2; D call uncertain. Trimming removed 8 bases from V and 7 bases from J, with 11 bases in between. CDR3 size: 11 residues. Germline CDR1 reads SGHTA; CDR2 reads FQGNSA. CDR3 region: CASGADIGYTF. CDR3 in DNA: TGTGCCAGCGGCGCAGATATTGGCTACACCTTC. Full variable domain (remainder filled in from reference TRBV7-2 and TRBJ1-2): GAGVSQSPSNKVTEKGKDVELRCDPISGHTALYWYRQSLGQGLEFLIYFQGNSAPDKSGLPSDRFSAERTGGSVSTLTIQRTQQEDSAVYLCASGADIGYTFGSGTRLTVV.

The V gene is TRBV6-6, the J gene TRBJ2-7; TRBD2 agrees at 16 bases. The CDR3 sequence is 20 residues long. J lost 3 bases, V lost 5 bases, and 16 bases had no gene match. CDR1 and CDR2 (germline): MNHNY, SVGAGI (reference sequence). The CDR3 reads CASSPRPGLAGGATFYEQYF. The DNA of the CDR3 is TGTGCCAGCAGTCCCCGACCGGGACTAGCGGGGGGGGCAACGTTCTACGAGCAGTACTTC.

The chain combines TRBV7-2 with TRBJ1-5; D is unresolved. From germline, CDR1 is SGHTA and CDR2 FQGNSA. The CDR3 spans 14 residues. Trimming pared 5 bases from V and 4 bases from J, leaving 12 bases between. CDR3 in amino acids: CASSVTAVNQPQHF. In DNA form, the CDR3 reads TGTGCCAGCAGCGTGACGGCCGTTAATCAGCCCCAGCATTTT.

The chain recombines TRBV18 with TRBJ1-1; D gene uncertain. CDR3 length equals 15 residues. Germline V gives CDR1 KGHSH, CDR2 LQKENI. Trimming removed 1 base at V and 2 bases at J, with 11 bases between. The CDR3 nucleotides are TGTGCCAGCTCACCACAAGCGGACGGAAACACTGAAGCTTTCTTT. Encoded protein: CASSPQADGNTEAFF.

The V call is TRBV9, the J call TRBJ2-1; 9 bases match TRBD1. Germline CDR1 is SGDLS and CDR2 is YYNGEE. V was pared by 0 bases and J by 7 bases, with 8 bases of the junction left unmatched. The CDR3 has 16 amino acids. CDR3 nucleotides: TGTGCCAGCAGCGTAGAGGGACAGGGCCCTACGAATGAGCAGTTCTTC. This sequence encodes CASSVEGQGPTNEQFF.

This chain uses TRBV5-1 with TRBJ1-4, with TRBD1 matching over 7 bases. This CDR3 region has 14 residues. Losses at the gene ends were 0 bases for V and 12 bases for J; bases not matched to a gene: 8. Looked up from germline, CDR1 is SGHRS and CDR2 is YFSETQ. CDR3 protein: CASSLEGRGTELFF. The DNA for the CDR3 is TGCGCCAGCAGCTTGGAGGGCAGGGGGACGGAACTGTTTTTT.

CDR3 sequence: CASSLLGGGQPQHF. CDR3 in DNA: TGTGCCAGCAGCTTATTAGGAGGCGGTCAGCCCCAGCATTTT. The chain employs TRBV7-2 and TRBJ1-5; D not certain. The germline CDR1 and CDR2 sequences are SGHTA and FQGNSA. The V and J ends lost 2 bases and 6 bases respectively, with 11 bases between them. The CDR3 contains 14 residues.

This chain joins TRBV27 and TRBJ2-1, with D possibly being TRBD2 (6 bases). The CDR3 is made up of 15 amino acids. Germline lookup yields CDR1 MNHEY and CDR2 SMNVEV (reference sequence). Trimming cost V 4 bases and J 5 bases, with 15 bases left between them. The CDR3 DNA reads TGTGCCAGCAGTTCAAGGACTACCGGTAACAATGAGCAGTTCTTC. Its protein is CASSSRTTGNNEQFF.

This chain uses TRBV19 with TRBJ1-2; 10 bases fit TRBD1. The length of the CDR3 is 14 residues. CDR1 LNHDA and CDR2 SQIVND come from the germline V gene (reference sequence). J gave up 10 bases and V 7 bases, and 12 bases lay outside the gene matches. The CDR3 nucleotides are TGTGCCAGTACCAACCGGGACAGGGGAATCGACTACACCTTC. It translates to CASTNRDRGIDYTF.

V and J are TRBV29-1 and TRBJ1-6; D unclear. The CDR3 consists of 12 residues. CDR1 is SQVTM and CDR2 is ANQGSEA in the germline V gene. V lost 4 bases to trimming and J lost 6 bases, with 7 bases between them. The CDR3 is CSVGQSNSPLHF. For the CDR3, the DNA is TGCAGCGTTGGGCAGTCTAATTCACCCCTCCACTTT.

The V call is TRBV6-5, the J call TRBJ1-1; 7 bases match TRBD1. V shed 3 bases, J shed 6 bases, and the junction held 7 bases outside the gene matches. The germline CDR1 and CDR2 sequences are MNHEY and SVGAGI. This CDR3 is built from 14 residues. This CDR3 is CASSYDRVRAEAFF. DNA for the CDR3: TGTGCCAGCAGTTATGACAGGGTTAGGGCTGAAGCTTTCTTT.

This chain links TRBV5-1 with TRBJ2-7; 10 positions match TRBD2. CDR1 and CDR2 (germline): SGHRS, YFSETQ. This CDR3 region has 19 residues. Losses at the gene ends were 2 bases for V and 2 bases for J; bases not matched to a gene: 16. As DNA, the CDR3 is TGCGCCAGCAGCTTTCCCAGAGCATATAGCGGGAGGCTAACCTACGAGCAGTACTTC. This translates into CASSFPRAYSGRLTYEQYF.

The chain recombines TRBV19 with TRBJ2-7; D call uncertain. The CDR3 covers 13 residues. V lost 5 bases and J 6 bases, leaving 14 bases between the germline ends. Germline V gene data show CDR1 as LNHDA and CDR2 as SQIVND (reference sequence). CDR3 sequence: CASSSRDPLEQYF. DNA of the CDR3: TGTGCCAGTAGTTCTCGCGACCCCCTCGAGCAGTACTTC.

The CDR3, as DNA: TGTGCCAGCAGTGAAGCTAATCAGCCCCAGCATTTT. It encodes CASSEANQPQHF. The chain has TRBV2 and TRBJ1-5; D not certain. The CDR3 sequence is 12 residues long. Trimming removed 0 bases at V and 4 bases at J, with 1 base between. From germline, CDR1 is SNHLY and CDR2 FYNNEI.

V usage is TRBV6-2 or TRBV6-3 and J usage is TRBJ2-1, with TRBD2 identical over 9 bases. The CDR3 length is 15 residues. J lost 6 bases, V lost 6 bases, and 9 bases had no gene match. Germline CDR1 is MNHEY and CDR2 is SVGEGT. CDR3 in DNA: TGTGCCAGCAGCCCCCACGCGGGAGGGTTCAATGAGCAGTTCTTC. Its protein is CASSPHAGGFNEQFF.

V gene TRBV20-1 combines with J gene TRBJ1-1, with D possibly matching TRBD1 (5 bases). The germline V and J ends were trimmed by 3 bases and 6 bases, with 14 bases remaining between them. Germline V lookup: CDR1 DFQATT, CDR2 SNEGSKA (reference sequence). This CDR3 contains 13 residues. CDR3 amino acids: CSASFRRGAEAFF. CDR3 coding DNA: TGCAGTGCTAGTTTCCGGAGAGGGGCTGAAGCTTTCTTT.

This clone has just one count. V gene TRBV7-3 combines with J gene TRBJ2-1, with unresolved D. In germline, CDR1 is SGHTA, CDR2 FQGTGA. This CDR3 contains 10 residues. The V end lost 3 bases, the J end lost 8 bases, and 2 bases lay between the germline ends. As DNA, the CDR3 is TGTGCCAGCAGCTTCGATGAGCAGTTCTTC. Translated, it gives CASSFDEQFF.

The CDR3 nucleotides read TGCGCCAGCCTTAGGGCGGCTTACGAGCAGTACTTC. It yields the protein CASLRAAYEQYF. This sequence joins TRBV10-1 and TRBJ2-7; D remains unclear. Germline values: CDR1 WNHNN, CDR2 SYGVQD (reference sequence). The V end was cut by 8 bases, the J end by 4 bases, with 12 bases between. There are 12 residues in the CDR3.

V and J are TRBV5-4 and TRBJ2-1, with unresolved D. The V and J ends lost 3 bases and 4 bases respectively, with 2 bases between them. CDR3 length equals 11 residues. Per the germline V gene, CDR1 is SGHNT and CDR2 is YYREEE (reference sequence). This CDR3 reads CASSSYNEQFF. The CDR3, as DNA: TGTGCCAGCAGCTCGTACAATGAGCAGTTCTTC.

The V call is TRBV7-2, the J call TRBJ1-5, with unresolved D. V was cut by 3 bases and J by 5 bases, with 14 bases left in between. From germline, CDR1 is SGHTA and CDR2 FQGNSA. This CDR3 contains 15 residues. The CDR3 sequence: CASSLVGVIDQPQHF. The CDR3 DNA sequence: TGTGCCAGCAGCTTGGTGGGCGTCATCGATCAGCCCCAGCATTTT. Together with reference TRBV7-2 and TRBJ1-5, the CDR3 gives the full variable domain: GAGVSQSPSNKVTEKGKDVELRCDPISGHTALYWYRQSLGQGLEFLIYFQGNSAPDKSGLPSDRFSAERTGGSVSTLTIQRTQQEDSAVYLCASSLVGVIDQPQHFGDGTRLSIL.

J is TRBJ1-1 and V is TRBV7-9; no firm D call. CDR3 length equals 12 residues. Per the germline V gene, CDR1 is SEHNR and CDR2 is FQNEAQ (reference sequence). Trimming removed 1 base from V and 8 bases from J, with 8 bases in between. CDR3 sequence (DNA): TGTGCCAGCAGCTTAGTTTCACAGGAAGCTTTCTTT. This gives the protein CASSLVSQEAFF.

Of note for this clone: The sample holds other DNA sequences that translate to the same CDR3. The V call is TRBV12-3 or TRBV12-4, the J call TRBJ1-5; D is ambiguous. V lost 3 bases, J lost 4 bases, and 7 bases lay in between. The CDR3 has 13 residues. The CDR3 DNA is TGTGCCAGCAGTTTTTTGGATAATCAGCCCCAGCATTTT. Amino acids: CASSFLDNQPQHF.

The gene calls are TRBV12-3 or TRBV12-4 and TRBJ1-5; TRBD1 is a possible D gene (5 bases). This CDR3 region has 12 residues. The V end was cut by 7 bases, the J end by 6 bases, with 10 bases between. CDR3 region: CASTRESQPQHF. The CDR3 DNA sequence: TGTGCCAGCACCAGGGAGAGTCAGCCCCAGCATTTT.

The V and J genes are TRBV9 and TRBJ1-4, with 7 bases lining up with TRBD1. Germline V gene data show CDR1 as SGDLS and CDR2 as YYNGEE. The CDR3 totals 16 residues. The junction had 10 bases not matched to a gene; V was cut back by 0 bases and J by 8 bases. The CDR3 DNA reads TGTGCCAGCAGCGTAGGAGGTGGAGGCAGGGGGGAAAAACTGTTTTTT. Protein: CASSVGGGGRGEKLFF.

This clone was seen a single time. The rearrangement links TRBV5-1 to TRBJ2-5; TRBD1 aligns across 9 bases. V shed 4 bases, J shed 5 bases, and the junction held 12 bases outside the gene matches. Per the germline V gene, CDR1 is SGHRS and CDR2 is YFSETQ. The CDR3 contains 16 residues. CDR3 in amino acids: CASSLGTGRSWETQYF. The CDR3 nucleotides are TGCGCCAGCAGCCTGGGGACAGGGCGGTCGTGGGAGACCCAGTACTTC.

The V gene is TRBV4-1, the J gene TRBJ2-1; TRBD2 aligns across 12 bases. J was trimmed by 0 bases and V by 0 bases; bases with no gene match: 9. The length of the CDR3 is 20 residues. Per germline, CDR1 MGHRA and CDR2 YSYEKL. CDR3 sequence reads: CASSQDVGLAGMSSYNEQFF. For the CDR3, the DNA is TGCGCCAGCAGCCAAGATGTTGGACTAGCGGGAATGAGCTCCTACAATGAGCAGTTCTTC.

The J gene is TRBJ2-7, the V gene TRBV5-1; no definite D call. The CDR3 is 12 residues long. Germline V gene data show CDR1 as SGHRS and CDR2 as YFSETQ. Trimming removed 4 bases at V and 3 bases at J, with 8 bases between. The CDR3 coding sequence is TGCGCCAGCAGCGACCAGAACTACGAGCAGTACTTC. Its translation: CASSDQNYEQYF.

This chain joins TRBV5-6 and TRBJ2-1, with D uncertain. The germline gives CDR1 SGHDT, CDR2 YYEEEE. Trimming removed 6 bases from V and 0 bases from J, with 10 bases in between. This CDR3 region has 14 residues. The CDR3 DNA follows: TGTGCCAGCACCGATCCAACCTCCTACAATGAGCAGTTCTTC. Protein product: CASTDPTSYNEQFF.